The present entry profiles one T cell receptor beta chain with its context. The CDR3 consists of 14 residues. V lost 8 bases, J lost 1 base, and 14 bases lay in between. Germline V gene lookup returns CDR1 MNHEY and CDR2 SVGAGI. This sample was taken from a study of blood T cell repertoires in COVID-19. Generated by immunoSEQ multiplex PCR, the TCRdb table keeps only in-frame clones and is missing some. The sample carries about 440,000 clones, about 87% recorded once. Sequenced: peripheral blood. This TCR came from a woman between 50 and 59 years old with COVID-19, enrolled during active disease. The chain employs TRBV6-5 and TRBJ1-2; maybe TRBD1 (5 bases). As DNA, the CDR3 is TGTGCCAGCTTGCCATCCGACAGTAACTATGGCTACACCTTC. Translated: CASLPSDSNYGYTF.